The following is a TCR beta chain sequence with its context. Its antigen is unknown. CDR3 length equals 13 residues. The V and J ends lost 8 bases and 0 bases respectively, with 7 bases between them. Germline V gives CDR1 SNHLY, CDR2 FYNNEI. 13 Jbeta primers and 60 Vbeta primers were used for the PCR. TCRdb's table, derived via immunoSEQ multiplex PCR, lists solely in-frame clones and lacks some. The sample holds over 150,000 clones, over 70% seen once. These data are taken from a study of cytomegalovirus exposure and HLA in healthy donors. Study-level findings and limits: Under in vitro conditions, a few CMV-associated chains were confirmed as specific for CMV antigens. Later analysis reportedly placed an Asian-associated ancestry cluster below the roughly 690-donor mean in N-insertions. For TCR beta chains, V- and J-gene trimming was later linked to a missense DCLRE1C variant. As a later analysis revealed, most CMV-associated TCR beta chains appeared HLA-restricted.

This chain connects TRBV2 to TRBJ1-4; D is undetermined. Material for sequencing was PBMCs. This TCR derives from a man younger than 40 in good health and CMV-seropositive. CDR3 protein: CASRVATNEKLFF. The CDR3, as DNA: TGTGCCAGCCGGGTGGCAACTAATGAAAAACTGTTTTTT. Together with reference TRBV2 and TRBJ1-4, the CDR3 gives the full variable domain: EPEVTQTPSHQVTQMGQEVILRCVPISNHLYFYWYRQILGQKVEFLVSFYNNEISEKSEIFDDQFSVERPDGSNFTLKIRSTKLEDSAMYFCASRVATNEKLFFGSGTQLSVL.